The 26 T cell receptor beta chains below all came from one sample that was sequenced in a study of cytomegalovirus exposure and HLA in healthy donors. A multiplex PCR was run with 60 Vbeta primers and 13 Jbeta primers. Repertoires were generated with immunoSEQ multiplex PCR, while TCRdb's copy carries only in-frame clones and drops some. Its table lists approximately 30,000 clones. Sequenced material: PBMCs. All receptors come from a woman in her thirties or forties in good health and CMV-seropositive.

This chain joins TRBV19 and TRBJ1-1; tentative D call: TRBD1 (6 bases). Trimming pared 9 bases from V and 0 bases from J, leaving 14 bases between. The length of the CDR3 is 14 residues. The germline CDR1 and CDR2 sequences are LNHDA and SQIVND (reference sequence). CDR3: CASSWTAMNTEAFF. The CDR3 DNA reads TGTGCCAGCTCGTGGACAGCCATGAACACTGAAGCTTTCTTT.

This chain's CDR3 is CASTYQGSAYNEQFF. Written as DNA, the CDR3 is TGTGCCAGCACCTACCAGGGAAGCGCCTACAATGAGCAGTTCTTC. The gene calls are TRBV7-2 and TRBJ2-1, with TRBD1 as a possible D gene (5 bases). V was trimmed by 7 bases and J by 2 bases, leaving 15 bases between them. This CDR3 is built from 15 residues. CDR1 SGHTA and CDR2 FQGNSA come from the germline V gene.

This sequence joins TRBV5-1 and TRBJ1-1; tentative D call: TRBD1 (5 bases). Looked up from germline, CDR1 is SGHRS and CDR2 is YFSETQ. The V end was cut by 0 bases, the J end by 1 base, with 16 bases between. This CDR3 spans 17 amino acids. The CDR3 spells CASSLGKWGWGNTEAFF. The CDR3 coding sequence is TGCGCCAGCAGCTTGGGAAAGTGGGGCTGGGGGAACACTGAAGCTTTCTTT.

This chain links TRBV28 with TRBJ2-1; the match to TRBD1 covers 8 bases. CDR3 length: 15 residues. Germline CDR1 MDHEN, CDR2 SYDVKM. V lost 4 bases and J lost 2; bases outside the gene matches: 4. The CDR3 coding sequence is TGTGCCAGCAGTTCGACAGGGGAGGCCTACAATGAGCAGTTCTTC. Translating gives CASSSTGEAYNEQFF.

This chain uses TRBV15 with TRBJ2-2; maybe TRBD2 (5 bases). CDR1 and CDR2 (germline): LNHNV, YYDKDF (reference sequence). This CDR3 has 14 residues. V was shortened by 3 bases and J by 5 bases, with 10 bases between the two germline ends. The CDR3 loop reads CATSSGRGTGELFF. CDR3 bases: TGTGCCACCAGCAGTGGGAGAGGTACCGGGGAGCTGTTTTTT.

The gene calls are TRBV5-6 and TRBJ2-7, with 11 bases matching TRBD1. After removal of 4 bases from V and 4 bases from J, the junction contained 4 bases not matched to a gene. Germline V gene sequence: CDR1 SGHDT, CDR2 YYEEEE. CDR3 length: 14 residues. The CDR3 reads CASSGGTGGYEQYF. CDR3 DNA sequence: TGTGCCAGCAGCGGGGGGACAGGGGGTTACGAGCAGTACTTC.

The J gene is TRBJ2-7, the V gene TRBV6-1, with a tentative D call TRBD1 (6 bases). V lost 6 bases and J 5 bases, leaving 20 bases between the germline ends. Looked up from germline, CDR1 is MNHNS and CDR2 is SASEGT. This CDR3 spans 15 amino acids. CDR3 loop: CASSLTGDSLHEQYF. CDR3 coding DNA: TGTGCCAGCAGCCTGACAGGCGATTCTCTCCACGAGCAGTACTTC.

This sequence joins TRBV2 and TRBJ2-7, with 7 bases aligning to TRBD1. Germline CDR1 SNHLY, CDR2 FYNNEI. V trimming: 4 bases; J trimming: 0 bases; junction bases outside the gene matches: 6. The CDR3 extends over 15 amino acids. CDR3 amino acids: CASSGDSANSYEQYF. The CDR3 bases are TGTGCCAGCAGTGGGGACAGCGCAAACTCCTACGAGCAGTACTTC.

The chain uses TRBV6-5 and TRBJ1-4, with D unclear. Germline V gene data show CDR1 as MNHEY and CDR2 as SVGAGI. Between the trimmed V and J ends, which lost 6 bases and 1 base, there was a span of 12 bases. The CDR3 loop spans 15 amino acids. The CDR3 loop reads CASSPLGRTNEKLFF. CDR3 nucleotide sequence: TGTGCCAGCAGCCCACTCGGGAGAACTAATGAAAAACTGTTTTTT.

V gene TRBV30 combines with J gene TRBJ2-7; D may be TRBD1 (6 bases). The CDR3 has 14 amino acids. Germline lookup yields CDR1 GTSNPN and CDR2 SVGIG (reference sequence). Trimming stripped 1 base from V and 5 bases from J, with 15 bases between. This CDR3 is CAWSAPPGTNEQYF. DNA for the CDR3: TGTGCCTGGAGTGCCCCACCCGGGACAAACGAGCAGTACTTC.

The chain joins TRBV14 to TRBJ2-7; 10 nucleotides agree with TRBD1. J was trimmed by 4 bases and V by 4 bases; bases with no gene match: 10. This CDR3 is 16 amino acids long. Germline V lookup: CDR1 SGHDN, CDR2 FVKESK. The CDR3 nucleotides are TGTGCCAGCAGCCGAGAGGGACAGGGGCTCAGGTACGAGCAGTACTTC. The encoded protein is CASSREGQGLRYEQYF.

The gene calls are TRBV19 and TRBJ2-7; 8 bases agree with TRBD1. This CDR3 region has 16 residues. CDR1 is LNHDA, CDR2 SQIVND, per germline (reference sequence). V dropped 5 bases and J dropped 3; count of bases not matched to a gene: 12. The CDR3 nucleotides are TGTGCCAGTAGTCCCCGCCGGACAGGGCTACGCTACGAGCAGTACTTC. Its translation is CASSPRRTGLRYEQYF.

This chain connects TRBV10-1 to TRBJ2-7; 7 nucleotides align to TRBD1. The CDR3 is made up of 14 amino acids. The junction had 3 bases not matched to a gene; V was cut back by 3 bases and J by 1 base. CDR1 and CDR2 from the germline V gene are WNHNN and SYGVQD (reference sequence). CDR3 protein: CASSDHRGSYEQYF. Written as DNA, the CDR3 is TGCGCCAGCAGTGACCACAGGGGTTCCTACGAGCAGTACTTC.

The rearrangement links TRBV28 to TRBJ2-7, with D possibly being TRBD1 (6 bases). The CDR3 extends over 15 amino acids. Trimming shortened V by 2 bases and J by 2 bases, and 13 bases separated the two germline ends. Germline CDR1 reads MDHEN; CDR2 reads SYDVKM. The DNA for the CDR3 is TGTGCCAGCAGTTTAGGAAGGACAGTCGCCTACGAGCAGTACTTC. Residues: CASSLGRTVAYEQYF.

V is TRBV7-9 and J is TRBJ2-6, with 10 bases matching TRBD1. The length of the CDR3 is 18 residues. The germline gives CDR1 SEHNR, CDR2 FQNEAQ (reference sequence). Trimming at V came to 3 bases and at J to 2 bases, leaving 7 bases not matched to a gene. The CDR3 sequence: CASSFRDRGLPGANVLTF. CDR3 bases: TGTGCCAGCAGCTTCCGGGACAGGGGCCTCCCTGGGGCCAACGTCCTGACTTTC. The full variable domain, in which reference TRBV7-9 and TRBJ2-6 provide the parts outside the CDR3, is DTGVSQNPRHKITKRGQNVTFRCDPISEHNRLYWYRQTLGQGPEFLTYFQNEAQLEKSRLLSDRFSAERPKGSFSTLEIQRTEQGDSAMYLCASSFRDRGLPGANVLTFGAGSRLTVL.

The rearrangement uses TRBV6-5 and TRBJ2-5, with 10 bases identical to TRBD1. Germline lookup yields CDR1 MNHEY and CDR2 SVGAGI. V shed 4 bases, J shed 0 bases, and the junction held 2 bases outside the gene matches. This CDR3 is 15 amino acids long. The CDR3 spells CASSSGTGDQETQYF. The CDR3 DNA follows: TGTGCCAGCAGTTCCGGGACAGGGGACCAAGAGACCCAGTACTTC.

This chain uses TRBV2 with TRBJ2-7; maybe TRBD2 (6 bases). V was trimmed by 4 bases and J by 6 bases, leaving 19 bases between them. Germline CDR1 reads SNHLY; CDR2 reads FYNNEI. The CDR3 contains 15 residues. CDR3 sequence (DNA): TGTGCCAGCAGTGGGGAAGGACCCGGGGGTGGCGAGCAGTACTTC. Encoded protein: CASSGEGPGGGEQYF.

The rearrangement links TRBV5-6 to TRBJ1-2; tentatively, D is TRBD1 (5 bases). The CDR3 spans 13 residues. Per germline, CDR1 SGHDT and CDR2 YYEEEE. V gave up 0 bases and J gave up 6 bases, with 9 bases separating them. The CDR3 protein is CASSLVGVHGYTF. The CDR3, as DNA: TGTGCCAGCAGCTTGGTAGGGGTCCATGGCTACACCTTC.

This chain connects TRBV28 to TRBJ2-3; D ambiguous. CDR1 and CDR2 from the germline V gene are MDHEN and SYDVKM. Between the trimmed V and J ends, which lost 8 bases and 2 bases, there was a span of 11 bases. This CDR3 has 13 amino acids. CDR3 protein: CASAEAFTDTQYF. The CDR3, as DNA: TGTGCCAGCGCCGAGGCTTTCACAGATACGCAGTATTTT.

The V call is TRBV18, the J call TRBJ1-2, with TRBD1 matching over 7 bases. With 3 bases clipped from V and 0 bases from J, the junction kept 7 bases outside the gene matches. CDR3 length equals 16 residues. Germline-derived CDR1 and CDR2 are KGHSH and LQKENI. CDR3 in DNA: TGTGCCAGCTCACCGGGGACAGCCGGAGCTAACTATGGCTACACCTTC. It encodes CASSPGTAGANYGYTF.

Concerning this clone itself: Relative to the germline gene, one junction end is altered; a read error may explain this. V is TRBV28 and J is TRBJ2-7; 12 bases map to TRBD2. The germline CDR1 and CDR2 sequences are MDHEN and SYDVKM. This CDR3 comprises 17 residues. The CDR3 loop reads CASSLWTSGEGAYEQYF. Here the CDR3 DNA reads TGTGCCAGCAGTCTATGGACTAGCGGGGAAGGCGCCTACGAGCAGTACTTC.

The rearrangement joins TRBV13 to TRBJ2-7; 9 bases line up with TRBD2. V lost 1 base, J lost 5 bases, and 15 bases stayed unmatched. Germline CDR1 is PRHDT and CDR2 is FYEKMQ (reference sequence). There are 18 residues in the CDR3. CDR3 amino acids: CASSLDSCPLAGMDEQYF. The CDR3 DNA is TGTGCCAGCAGCTTAGATTCCTGCCCCCTAGCGGGAATGGACGAGCAGTACTTC. The full variable domain, with the rest looked up from reference TRBV13 and TRBJ2-7, is AAGVIQSPRHLIKEKRETATLKCYPIPRHDTVYWYQQGPGQDPQFLISFYEKMQSDKGSIPDRFSAQQFSDYHSELNMSSLELGDSALYFCASSLDSCPLAGMDEQYFGPGTRLTVT.

This chain uses TRBV30 with TRBJ1-1; tentatively, D is TRBD1 (5 bases). The V gene lost 7 bases and the J gene lost 0 bases, with 9 bases spanning the gap. Germline V lookup: CDR1 GTSNPN, CDR2 SVGIG (reference sequence). This CDR3 spans 12 amino acids. This CDR3 is CASRGMNTEAFF. The CDR3 DNA reads TGTGCCTCTAGGGGTATGAACACTGAAGCTTTCTTT.

The V gene is TRBV5-1, the J gene TRBJ2-3; 7 nucleotides match TRBD1. The germline V gene encodes CDR1 SGHRS and CDR2 YFSETQ. The CDR3 runs 15 residues. Germline trimming cut 2 bases from V and 2 bases from J; bases unmatched to any gene: 5. CDR3: CASSLTGQITDTQYF. The CDR3 DNA follows: TGCGCCAGCAGCTTAACGGGACAGATCACAGATACGCAGTATTTT.

V and J are TRBV18 and TRBJ1-3; the match to TRBD1 covers 9 bases. CDR1 KGHSH and CDR2 LQKENI come from the germline V gene. This CDR3 is built from 17 residues. V was clipped by 3 bases and J by 0 bases; unmatched bases: 6. Written as DNA, the CDR3 is TGTGCCAGCTCACCTCAACAGGGGGCCGCCTCTGGAAACACCATATATTTT. Translating it yields CASSPQQGAASGNTIYF.

J is TRBJ2-7 and V is TRBV18; D is uncertain. The CDR3 runs 14 residues. Germline-derived CDR1 and CDR2 are KGHSH and LQKENI. V was clipped by 6 bases and J by 6 bases, with 18 bases between them. The CDR3, as DNA: TGTGCCAGCTCGACCTATCGGGTTTTCGGCGAGCAGTACTTC. Translating gives CASSTYRVFGEQYF.